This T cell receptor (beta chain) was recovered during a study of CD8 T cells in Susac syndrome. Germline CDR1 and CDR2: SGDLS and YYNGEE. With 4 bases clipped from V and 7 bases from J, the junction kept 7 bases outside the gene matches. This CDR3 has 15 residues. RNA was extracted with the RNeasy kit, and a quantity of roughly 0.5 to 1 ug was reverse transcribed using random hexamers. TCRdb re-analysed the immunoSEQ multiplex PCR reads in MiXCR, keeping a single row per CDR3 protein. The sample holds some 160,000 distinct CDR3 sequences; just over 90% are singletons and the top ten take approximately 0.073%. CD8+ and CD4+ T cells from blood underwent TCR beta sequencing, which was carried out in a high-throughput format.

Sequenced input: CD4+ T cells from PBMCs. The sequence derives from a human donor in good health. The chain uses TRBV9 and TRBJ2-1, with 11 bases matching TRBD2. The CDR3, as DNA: TGTGCCAGCAGCCCCTCCGGGACTAGCGGAAATGAGCAGTTCTTC. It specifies CASSPSGTSGNEQFF.